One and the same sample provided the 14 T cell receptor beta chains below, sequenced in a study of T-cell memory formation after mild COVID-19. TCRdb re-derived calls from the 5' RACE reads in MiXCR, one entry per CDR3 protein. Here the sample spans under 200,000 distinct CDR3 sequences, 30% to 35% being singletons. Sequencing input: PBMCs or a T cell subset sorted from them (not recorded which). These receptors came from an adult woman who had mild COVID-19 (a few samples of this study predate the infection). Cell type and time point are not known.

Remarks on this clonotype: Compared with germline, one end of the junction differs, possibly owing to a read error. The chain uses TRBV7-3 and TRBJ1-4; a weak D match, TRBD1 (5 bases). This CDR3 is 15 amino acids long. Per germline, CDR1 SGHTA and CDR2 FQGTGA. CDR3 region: CASSPTGGGGEKLFF. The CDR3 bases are TGTGCAAGCAGCCCTACGGGGGGAGGCGGTGAAAAACTGTTTTTT.

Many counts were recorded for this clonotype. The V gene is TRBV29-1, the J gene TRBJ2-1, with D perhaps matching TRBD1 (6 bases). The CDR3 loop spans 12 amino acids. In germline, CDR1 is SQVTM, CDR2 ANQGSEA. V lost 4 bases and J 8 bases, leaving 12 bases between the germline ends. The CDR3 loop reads CSVAQGWDEQFF. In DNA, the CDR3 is TGCAGCGTTGCTCAGGGGTGGGATGAGCAGTTCTTC.

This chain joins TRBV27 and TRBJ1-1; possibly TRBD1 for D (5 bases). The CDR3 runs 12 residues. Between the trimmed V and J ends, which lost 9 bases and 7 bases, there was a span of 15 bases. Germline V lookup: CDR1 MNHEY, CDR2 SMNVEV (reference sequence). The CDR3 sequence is CASTDGGVEAFF. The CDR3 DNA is TGTGCCAGTACGGACGGGGGAGTTGAAGCTTTCTTT.

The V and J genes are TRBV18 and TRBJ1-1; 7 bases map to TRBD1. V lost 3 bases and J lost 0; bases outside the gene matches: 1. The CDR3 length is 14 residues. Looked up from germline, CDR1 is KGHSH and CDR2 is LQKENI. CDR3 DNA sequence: TGTGCCAGCTCACCCAGGGGGTTGAACACTGAAGCTTTCTTT. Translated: CASSPRGLNTEAFF.

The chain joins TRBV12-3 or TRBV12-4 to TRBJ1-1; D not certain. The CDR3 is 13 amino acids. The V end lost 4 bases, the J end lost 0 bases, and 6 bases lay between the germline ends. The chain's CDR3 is CASSSKVNTEAFF. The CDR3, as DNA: TGTGCCAGCAGTTCAAAAGTGAACACTGAAGCTTTCTTT.

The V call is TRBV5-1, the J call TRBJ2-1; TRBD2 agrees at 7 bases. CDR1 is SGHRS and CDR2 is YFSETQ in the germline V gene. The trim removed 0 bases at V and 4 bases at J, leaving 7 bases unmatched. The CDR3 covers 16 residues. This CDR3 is CASSLGTSEVYNEQFF. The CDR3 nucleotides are TGCGCCAGCAGCTTGGGTACTAGCGAGGTGTACAATGAGCAGTTCTTC.

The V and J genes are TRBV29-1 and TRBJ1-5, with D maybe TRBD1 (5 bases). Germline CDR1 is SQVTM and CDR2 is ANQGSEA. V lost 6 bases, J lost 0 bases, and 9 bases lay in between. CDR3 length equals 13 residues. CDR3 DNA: TGCAGCGTAAGGGACGGTAGCAATCAGCCCCAGCATTTT. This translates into CSVRDGSNQPQHF.

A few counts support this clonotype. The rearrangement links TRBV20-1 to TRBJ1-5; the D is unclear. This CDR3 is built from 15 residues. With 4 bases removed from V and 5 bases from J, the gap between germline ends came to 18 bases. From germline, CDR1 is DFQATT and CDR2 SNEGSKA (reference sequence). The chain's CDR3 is CSAKPDGSEDQPQHF. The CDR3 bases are TGCAGTGCTAAGCCTGACGGGAGTGAGGATCAGCCCCAGCATTTT.

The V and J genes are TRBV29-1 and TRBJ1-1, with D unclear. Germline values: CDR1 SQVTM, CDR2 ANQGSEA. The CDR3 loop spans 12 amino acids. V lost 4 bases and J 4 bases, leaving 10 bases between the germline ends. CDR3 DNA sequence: TGCAGCGTTGGAAGAGGGTTCACTGAAGCTTTCTTT. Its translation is CSVGRGFTEAFF.

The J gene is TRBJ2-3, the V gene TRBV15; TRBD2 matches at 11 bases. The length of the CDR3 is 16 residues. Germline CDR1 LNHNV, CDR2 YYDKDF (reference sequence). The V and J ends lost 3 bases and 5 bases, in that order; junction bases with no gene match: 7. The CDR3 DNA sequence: TGTGCCACCAGCAGCGGCATAGCGGGGGGGCGAGATACGCAGTATTTT. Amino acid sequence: CATSSGIAGGRDTQYF.

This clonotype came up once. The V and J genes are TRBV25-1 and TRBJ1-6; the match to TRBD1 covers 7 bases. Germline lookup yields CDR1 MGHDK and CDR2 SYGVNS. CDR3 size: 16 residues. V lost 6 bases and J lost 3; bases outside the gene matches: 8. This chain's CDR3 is CASSRDSNYYNSPLHF. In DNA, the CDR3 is TGTGCCAGCAGCAGGGACAGCAACTACTATAATTCACCCCTCCACTTT.

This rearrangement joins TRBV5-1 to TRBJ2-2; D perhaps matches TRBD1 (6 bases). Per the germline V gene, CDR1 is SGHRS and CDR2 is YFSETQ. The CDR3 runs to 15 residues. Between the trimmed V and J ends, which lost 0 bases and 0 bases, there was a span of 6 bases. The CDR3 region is CASSLDRANTGELFF. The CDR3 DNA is TGCGCCAGCAGCTTGGACAGGGCGAACACCGGGGAGCTGTTTTTT.

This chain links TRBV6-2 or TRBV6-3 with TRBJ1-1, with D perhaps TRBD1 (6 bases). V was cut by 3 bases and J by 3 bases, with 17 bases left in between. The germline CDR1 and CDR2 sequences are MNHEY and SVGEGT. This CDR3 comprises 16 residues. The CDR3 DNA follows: TGTGCCAGCAGTTATCGCCATCTTGAGGGGGACACTGAAGCTTTCTTT. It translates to CASSYRHLEGDTEAFF.

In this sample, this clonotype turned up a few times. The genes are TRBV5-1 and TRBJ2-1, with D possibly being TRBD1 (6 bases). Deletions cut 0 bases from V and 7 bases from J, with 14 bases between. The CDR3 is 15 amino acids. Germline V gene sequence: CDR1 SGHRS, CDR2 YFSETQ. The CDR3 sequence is CASSLVGDRINEQFF. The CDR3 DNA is TGCGCCAGCAGCTTGGTTGGAGACAGGATTAATGAGCAGTTCTTC. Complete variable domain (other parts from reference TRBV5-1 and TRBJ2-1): KAGVTQTPRYLIKTRGQQVTLSCSPISGHRSVSWYQQTPGQGLQFLFEYFSETQRNKGNFPGRFSGRQFSNSRSEMNVSTLELGDSALYLCASSLVGDRINEQFFGPGTRLTVL.